These T cell receptor beta chains were read from a single sample in a study of blood T cell repertoires in COVID-19. Only in-frame clones appear in the TCRdb table, and some are missing; sequencing was by immunoSEQ multiplex PCR. The sample shows about 75,000 clones, approximately 85% of them seen only once. Material for sequencing was peripheral blood. The receptors here all came from a human donor in a cohort sampled during active COVID-19. Both conserved end residues are part of each CDR3. D genes are given only for firm matches. Only part of the rows carry a size: once, few, many, or a class if the clone is expanded.

J,size,V,D,CDR3,DNA
TRBJ2-7,few,TRBV6-5,TRBD1,CASTRDREPYEQYF,TGTGCCAGCACACGGGACAGGGAGCCCTACGAGCAGTACTTC
TRBJ1-5,.,TRBV30,.,CACQGLDSNQPQHF,TGTGCTTGCCAGGGGCTCGATAGCAATCAGCCCCAGCATTTT
TRBJ1-2,.,TRBV7-2,TRBD1,CASSDKTGPNYGYTF,TGTGCCAGCAGCGATAAGACAGGGCCTAACTATGGCTACACCTTC
TRBJ1-1,.,TRBV30,.,CAWSGATGEAFF,TGTGCCTGGAGTGGGGCGACAGGTGAAGCTTTCTTT
TRBJ1-5,.,TRBV27,.,CASSFGGPDQPQHF,TGTGCCAGCAGTTTCGGGGGGCCGGATCAGCCCCAGCATTTT
TRBJ2-7,.,TRBV3-1/TRBV3-2,.,CASSQSPGGAYEQYF,TGTGCCAGCAGCCAATCGCCAGGCGGGGCCTACGAGCAGTACTTC
TRBJ2-7,.,TRBV12-3/TRBV12-4,.,CASRRGFYEQYF,TGTGCCAGCAGAAGGGGCTTCTACGAGCAGTACTTC
TRBJ2-2,.,TRBV27,TRBD2,CASSLALAGDGELFF,TGTGCCAGCAGTTTAGCCCTAGCGGGAGACGGGGAGCTGTTTTTT
TRBJ1-4,.,TRBV2,.,CASSYNEKLFF,TGTGCCAGCAGTTATAATGAAAAACTGTTTTTT
TRBJ2-7,.,TRBV10-3,TRBD1,CAISESFRGAGGDEQYF,TGTGCCATCAGTGAGTCTTTCCGTGGGGCAGGGGGCGACGAGCAGTACTTC
TRBJ2-7,.,TRBV27,TRBD2,CASRPLGTSGYSYEQYF,TGTGCCAGCAGACCACTCGGGACTAGCGGGTACTCCTACGAGCAGTACTTC
TRBJ2-3,once,TRBV24-1,TRBD2,CATSETSGGGGLADTQYF,TGTGCCACCAGTGAAACTAGCGGGGGTGGCGGATTGGCAGATACGCAGTATTTT
TRBJ2-3,.,TRBV6-2/TRBV6-3,TRBD2,CASSYERGAYTQYF,TGTGCCAGCAGTTACGAGCGGGGGGCCTATACGCAGTATTTT
TRBJ1-1,.,TRBV2,.,CASSALRTAGGEAFF,TGTGCCAGCAGCGCCCTCCGGACCGCCGGGGGTGAAGCTTTCTTT
TRBJ2-4,.,TRBV4-1,.,CASSQDLTTFVQYF,TGCGCCAGCAGCCAAGATTTGACGACTTTTGTTCAGTACTTC
TRBJ2-2,.,TRBV2,TRBD2,CASSAGGRWTGELFF,TGTGCCAGCAGTGCGGGGGGGCGGTGGACCGGGGAGCTGTTTTTT
TRBJ1-2,.,TRBV4-1,.,CASSQSVLINYGYTF,TGCGCCAGCAGCCAATCGGTTCTGATTAACTATGGCTACACCTTC
TRBJ1-1,.,TRBV18,.,CASSPPSKNTEAFF,TGTGCCAGCTCACCACCTTCCAAGAACACTGAAGCTTTCTTT
TRBJ2-1,once,TRBV7-3,.,CASSLNRATYNEQFF,TGTGCCAGCAGCTTAAACAGGGCGACCTACAATGAGCAGTTCTTC
TRBJ1-4,.,TRBV11-2,.,CASSNGATNEKLFF,TGTGCCAGCAGCAACGGAGCAACTAATGAAAAACTGTTTTTT
TRBJ2-6,.,TRBV24-1,.,CATSDFSGTGANVLTF,TGTGCCACCAGTGATTTTTCCGGTACTGGGGCCAACGTCCTGACTTTC
TRBJ1-3,.,TRBV3-1/TRBV3-2,TRBD1,CASSQAGTAGNTIYF,TGTGCCAGCAGCCAAGCCGGGACAGCTGGAAACACCATATATTTT
TRBJ2-5,.,TRBV2,.,CASRIRGVGETQYF,TGTGCCAGCAGAATCCGGGGAGTTGGGGAGACCCAGTACTTC
TRBJ2-2,.,TRBV5-1,TRBD1,CASSSGTANTGELFF,TGCGCCAGCAGCTCCGGGACAGCGAACACCGGGGAGCTGTTTTTT
TRBJ1-5,once,TRBV28,.,CASRHSSNQPQHF,TGTGCCAGCAGGCACTCTAGCAATCAGCCCCAGCATTTT
TRBJ2-3,.,TRBV7-3,.,CASSPSGPDTQYF,TGTGCCAGCAGTCCCAGCGGGCCAGATACGCAGTATTTT
TRBJ2-7,.,TRBV4-3,TRBD2,CASSRQVNGPSGGYEQYF,TGCGCCAGCAGCCGCCAAGTTAATGGGCCTAGCGGGGGCTACGAGCAGTACTTC
TRBJ2-1,.,TRBV4-3,.,CASSQDSVNEQFF,TGCGCCAGCAGCCAAGATTCGGTCAATGAGCAGTTCTTC
TRBJ2-5,.,TRBV18,.,CASSPPSRAQETQYF,TGTGCCAGCTCACCACCGAGCAGGGCCCAAGAGACCCAGTACTTC
TRBJ1-4,.,TRBV2,.,CASSDGGDNEKLFF,TGTGCCAGCAGTGATGGGGGGGATAATGAAAAACTGTTTTTT
TRBJ1-2,.,TRBV6-5,.,CASSSPLEGYGYTF,TGTGCCAGCAGCTCACCACTGGAGGGGTATGGCTACACCTTC
TRBJ2-5,.,TRBV6-5,TRBD2,CASRGLAGGGAQYF,TGTGCCAGCCGGGGACTAGCGGGGGGAGGGGCCCAGTACTTC
TRBJ2-5,.,TRBV2,.,CASSGGGGETQYF,TGTGCCAGCAGTGGAGGAGGAGGAGAGACCCAGTACTTC
TRBJ2-1,.,TRBV28,TRBD2,CASRGGLAGESSSYNEQFF,TGTGCCAGCAGGGGCGGACTAGCGGGGGAGTCTAGCTCCTACAATGAGCAGTTCTTC
TRBJ1-4,.,TRBV7-8,TRBD1,CASSLSGQGRGREKLFF,TGTGCCAGCAGCTTATCAGGACAGGGGAGAGGACGTGAAAAACTGTTTTTT